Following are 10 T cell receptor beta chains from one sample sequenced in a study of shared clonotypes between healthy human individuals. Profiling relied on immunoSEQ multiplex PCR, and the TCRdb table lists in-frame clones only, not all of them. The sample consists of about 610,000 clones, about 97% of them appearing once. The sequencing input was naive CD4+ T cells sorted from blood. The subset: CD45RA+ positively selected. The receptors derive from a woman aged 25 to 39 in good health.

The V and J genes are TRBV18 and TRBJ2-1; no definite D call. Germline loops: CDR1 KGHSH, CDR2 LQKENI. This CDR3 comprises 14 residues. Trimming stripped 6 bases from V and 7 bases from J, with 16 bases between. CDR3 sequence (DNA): TGTGCCAGCTCTACGGACGGCCCTTGGAATGAGCAGTTCTTC. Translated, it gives CASSTDGPWNEQFF.

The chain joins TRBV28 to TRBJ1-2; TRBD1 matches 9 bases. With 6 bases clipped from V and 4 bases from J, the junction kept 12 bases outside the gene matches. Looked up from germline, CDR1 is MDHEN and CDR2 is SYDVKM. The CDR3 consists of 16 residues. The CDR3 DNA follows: TGTGCCAGCAGGCCTCCGGGACAGGGTGGGAGCTATGGCTACACCTTC. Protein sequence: CASRPPGQGGSYGYTF.

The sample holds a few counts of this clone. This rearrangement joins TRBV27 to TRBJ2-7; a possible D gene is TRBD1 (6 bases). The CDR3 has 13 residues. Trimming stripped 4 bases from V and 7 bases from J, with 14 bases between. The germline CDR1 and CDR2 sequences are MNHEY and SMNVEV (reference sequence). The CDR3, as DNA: TGTGCCAGCAGTTCTCCGGGACAAGTAGAGCAGTACTTC. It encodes CASSSPGQVEQYF.

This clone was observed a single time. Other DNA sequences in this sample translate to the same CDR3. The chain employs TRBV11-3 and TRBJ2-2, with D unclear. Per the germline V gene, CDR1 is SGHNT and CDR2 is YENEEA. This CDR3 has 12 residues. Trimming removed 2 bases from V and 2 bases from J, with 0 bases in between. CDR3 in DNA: TGTGCCAGCAGCTTAAACACCGGGGAGCTGTTTTTT. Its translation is CASSLNTGELFF.

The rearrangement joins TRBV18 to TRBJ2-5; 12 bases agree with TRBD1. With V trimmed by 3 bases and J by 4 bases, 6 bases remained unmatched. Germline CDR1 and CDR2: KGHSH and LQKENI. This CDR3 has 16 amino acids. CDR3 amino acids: CASSPGTGGAGETQYF. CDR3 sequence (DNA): TGTGCCAGCTCACCGGGGACAGGGGGCGCGGGAGAGACCCAGTACTTC.

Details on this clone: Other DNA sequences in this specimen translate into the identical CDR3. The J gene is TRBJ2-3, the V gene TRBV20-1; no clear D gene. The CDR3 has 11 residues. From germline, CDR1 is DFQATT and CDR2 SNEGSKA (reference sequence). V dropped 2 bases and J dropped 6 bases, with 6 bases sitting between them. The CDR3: CSARTGDTQYF. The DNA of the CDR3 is TGCAGTGCTAGAACCGGCGATACGCAGTATTTT.

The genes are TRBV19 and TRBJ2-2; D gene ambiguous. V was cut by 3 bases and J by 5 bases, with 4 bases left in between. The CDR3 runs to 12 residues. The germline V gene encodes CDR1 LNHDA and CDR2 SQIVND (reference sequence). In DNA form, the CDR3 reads TGTGCCAGTAGTATTGGGACCGGGGAGCTGTTTTTT. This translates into CASSIGTGELFF.

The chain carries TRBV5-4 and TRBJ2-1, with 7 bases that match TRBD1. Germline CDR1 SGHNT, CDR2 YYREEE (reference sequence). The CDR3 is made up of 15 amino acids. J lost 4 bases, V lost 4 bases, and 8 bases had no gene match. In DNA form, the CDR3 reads TGTGCCAGCAGCGCAACCGGGACAGAGTACAATGAGCAGTTCTTC. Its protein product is CASSATGTEYNEQFF.

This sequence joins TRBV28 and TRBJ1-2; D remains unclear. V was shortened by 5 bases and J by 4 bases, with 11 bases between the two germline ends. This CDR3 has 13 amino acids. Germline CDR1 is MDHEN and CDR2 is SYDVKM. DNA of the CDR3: TGTGCCAGCAGTCTCCGGGCCTCCTATGGCTACACCTTC. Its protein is CASSLRASYGYTF.

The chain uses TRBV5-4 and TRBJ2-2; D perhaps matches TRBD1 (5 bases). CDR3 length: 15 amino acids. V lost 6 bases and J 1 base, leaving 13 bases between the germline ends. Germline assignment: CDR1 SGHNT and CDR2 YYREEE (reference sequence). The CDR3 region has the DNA TGTGCCAGCAACATAGGGGCACAGAACACCGGGGAGCTGTTTTTT. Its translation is CASNIGAQNTGELFF.